The 32 T cell receptor beta chains below all came from one sample that was sequenced in a study of blood T cells in healthy people across ages. Primed by a sample-barcoded 5' primer and a J-beta primer mix, a second PCR proceeded for about 6 to 12 cycles. MiXCR, run by TCRdb on the 5' RACE reads, gives a single entry per CDR3 protein. The repertoire includes about 1.4 million distinct CDR3 sequences, 59% of them detected once, and under 8.5% sits in the top ten. What was sequenced was blood. The receptors originated from a man between 18 and 29 years old in good health.

There are a few counts of this clonotype. V and J are TRBV6-5 and TRBJ2-7; 8 bases align to TRBD1. CDR3 length: 15 amino acids. V shed 5 bases, J shed 2 bases, and the junction held 8 bases outside the gene matches. CDR1 and CDR2 from the germline V gene are MNHEY and SVGAGI. The DNA for the CDR3 is TGTGCCAGCAGTGGCCTCGGGACAGGAGCCTACGAGCAGTACTTC. Encoded protein: CASSGLGTGAYEQYF.

V gene TRBV12-3 or TRBV12-4 combines with J gene TRBJ2-7, with a possible D match to TRBD2 (6 bases). The CDR3 runs 16 residues. V shed 3 bases and J shed 3 bases, with 18 bases lying between them. The CDR3: CASSLPTGTGDYEQYF. The DNA of the CDR3 is TGTGCCAGCAGTTTGCCCACCGGGACTGGAGACTACGAGCAGTACTTC.

The rearrangement joins TRBV2 to TRBJ2-5; unclear D gene. The CDR3 totals 13 residues. V lost 6 bases to trimming and J lost 5 bases, with 13 bases between them. CDR1 and CDR2 from the germline V gene are SNHLY and FYNNEI. CDR3 nucleotide sequence: TGTGCCAGCAGGGCAGCAGGCAGCGAGACCCAGTACTTC. Translated, it gives CASRAAGSETQYF.

The V and J genes are TRBV9 and TRBJ1-1; D remains ambiguous. CDR3 size: 13 residues. Looked up from germline, CDR1 is SGDLS and CDR2 is YYNGEE. V lost 4 bases to trimming and J lost 4 bases, with 11 bases between them. For the CDR3, the DNA is TGTGCCAGCAGCCCTTTGTGGACCACTGAAGCTTTCTTT. Translation gives CASSPLWTTEAFF. The whole variable domain, filled in from reference TRBV9 and TRBJ1-1, reads DSGVTQTPKHLITATGQRVTLRCSPRSGDLSVYWYQQSLDQGLQFLIQYYNGEERAKGNILERFSAQQFPDLHSELNLSSLELGDSALYFCASSPLWTTEAFFGQGTRLTVV.

This chain links TRBV9 with TRBJ1-1, with a tentative D call TRBD1 (6 bases). Germline CDR1 reads SGDLS; CDR2 reads YYNGEE. Trimming removed 0 bases at V and 10 bases at J, with 13 bases between. The CDR3 length is 13 residues. This CDR3 is CASSVAQGPAAFF. The CDR3 region has the DNA TGTGCCAGCAGCGTAGCTCAGGGGCCGGCAGCTTTCTTT.

For this clonotype: One junction end disagrees with the germline gene, perhaps due to a read error. The chain employs TRBV20-1 and TRBJ2-1, with 11 bases aligning to TRBD2. Germline V gives CDR1 DFQATT, CDR2 SNEGSKA (reference sequence). This CDR3 contains 17 residues. Here the CDR3 DNA reads TGCAGTGCTACGGGGACAGGGCACGGACTAGCGGGCAATGTGCAGTTCTTC. Translated, it gives CSATGTGHGLAGNVQFF.

This chain uses TRBV5-1 with TRBJ1-1; the D is unclear. This CDR3 contains 13 residues. V was shortened by 4 bases and J by 5 bases, with 12 bases between the two germline ends. Germline V lookup: CDR1 SGHRS, CDR2 YFSETQ. The CDR3 DNA sequence: TGCGCCAGCAGCGAAATTGGGCGGACTGAAGCTTTCTTT. It translates to CASSEIGRTEAFF.

The J gene is TRBJ2-5, the V gene TRBV3-1; TRBD2 might be the D (6 bases). The CDR3 runs to 15 residues. Trimming removed 1 base from V and 4 bases from J, with 13 bases in between. Germline assignment: CDR1 LGHDT and CDR2 YNNKEL (reference sequence). Here the CDR3 reads CASSQGLALGETQYF. CDR3 bases: TGTGCCAGCAGCCAAGGGCTAGCGTTAGGAGAGACCCAGTACTTC.

The chain is built from TRBV4-1 and TRBJ1-4; tentative D call: TRBD1 (5 bases). Trimming removed 0 bases from V and 3 bases from J, with 11 bases in between. The CDR3 runs to 16 residues. CDR1 and CDR2 (germline): MGHRA, YSYEKL. CDR3 residues: CASSQDWGVANEKLFF. The CDR3 nucleotides are TGCGCCAGCAGCCAAGATTGGGGGGTTGCTAATGAAAAACTGTTTTTT.

This chain connects TRBV10-3 to TRBJ2-5, with D possibly being TRBD1 (6 bases). This CDR3 has 16 amino acids. Germline CDR1 and CDR2: ENHRY and SYGVKD. Trimming shortened V by 6 bases and J by 4 bases, and 21 bases separated the two germline ends. DNA of the CDR3: TGTGCCATCAGCTCTCCAGGGACAAACTTTCGAGAGACCCAGTACTTC. It yields the protein CAISSPGTNFRETQYF.

The chain recombines TRBV4-3 with TRBJ1-5; D is undetermined. The V and J ends lost 0 bases and 0 bases respectively, with 12 bases between them. In germline, CDR1 is LGHNA, CDR2 YSLEER. The CDR3 spans 17 residues. The CDR3 region is CASSQEWLTDSNQPQHF. CDR3 nucleotide sequence: TGCGCCAGCAGCCAAGAGTGGCTGACGGATAGCAATCAGCCCCAGCATTTT.

This clonotype has just a few counts. CDR3 protein: CASSQPQRLTTEAFF. In DNA, the CDR3 is TGCGCCAGCAGCCAACCCCAGCGACTGACAACTGAAGCTTTCTTT. The rearrangement uses TRBV4-1 and TRBJ1-1; D is ambiguous. V shed 2 bases and J shed 5 bases, with 15 bases lying between them. CDR1 and CDR2 (germline): MGHRA, YSYEKL. The CDR3 runs to 15 residues.

The chain links TRBV5-1 to TRBJ2-7; 9 bases are shared with TRBD2. Germline V CDR1 and CDR2: SGHRS, YFSETQ. After removal of 4 bases from V and 0 bases from J, the junction contained 11 bases not matched to a gene. The CDR3 consists of 17 residues. CDR3 sequence reads: CASSRGVAGATSYEQYF. CDR3 sequence (DNA): TGCGCCAGCAGCCGAGGGGTAGCGGGGGCCACCTCCTACGAGCAGTACTTC.

The chain combines TRBV11-2 with TRBJ2-7, with unresolved D. Germline values: CDR1 SGHAT, CDR2 FQNNGV. V gave up 5 bases and J gave up 6 bases, with 14 bases separating them. CDR3 length: 13 residues. The CDR3 coding sequence is TGTGCCAGCAGCGGACCCATATCACGCGAGCAGTACTTC. Translating gives CASSGPISREQYF.

Comments on this clonotype: Since no conserved phenylalanine or tryptophan closes the CDR3, a read error is the likely cause. The DNA of the CDR3 is TGCGCCAGCAGCCAAGAGACGGGACATGGGTACGAGCAGTACATC. This codes for CASSQETGHGYEQYI. V gene TRBV4-3 combines with J gene TRBJ2-5, with D tentatively TRBD1 (6 bases). Matching the DNA end better, TRBJ2-7 makes the J call doubtful. The germline V gene has CDR1 LGHNA and CDR2 YSLEER. CDR3 size: 15 residues.

This chain joins TRBV11-2 and TRBJ2-7; no definite D call. Germline loops: CDR1 SGHAT, CDR2 FQNNGV. The CDR3 runs 15 residues. V dropped 0 bases and J dropped 2 bases, with 11 bases sitting between them. CDR3 DNA: TGTGCCAGCAGCTTAGACTCCACCGAACCCTACGAGCAGTACTTC. This gives the protein CASSLDSTEPYEQYF.

V is TRBV6-5 and J is TRBJ2-5, with 7 nucleotides matching TRBD1. The J call may be incorrect, as the DNA end agrees better with TRBJ2-7. Germline CDR1 reads MNHEY; CDR2 reads SVGAGI. This CDR3 contains 14 residues. The CDR3 bases are TGTGCCAGCAGTCCCGTCCTGACAGGGAACGAGCAGTACTTC. Translating gives CASSPVLTGNEQYF.

V is TRBV20-1 and J is TRBJ1-1; no definite D call. The CDR3 totals 12 residues. The V gene lost 3 bases and the J gene lost 1 base, with 6 bases spanning the gap. Germline CDR1 and CDR2: DFQATT and SNEGSKA (reference sequence). The CDR3 sequence: CSASETNTEAFF. The CDR3 DNA is TGCAGTGCTAGCGAGACGAACACTGAAGCTTTCTTT.

The CDR3 sequence: CASSSNRGLNMLYSPLHF. DNA of the CDR3: TGTGCCAGCAGCTCGAACAGGGGGCTGAATATGCTTTATTCACCCCTCCACTTT. The V call is TRBV7-8, the J call TRBJ1-6; 9 nucleotides line up with TRBD1. The length of the CDR3 is 18 residues. CDR1 and CDR2 from the germline V gene are SGHVS and FQNEAQ. Trimming at V came to 4 bases and at J to 8 bases, leaving 15 bases not matched to a gene.

The chain joins TRBV5-1 to TRBJ1-4, with D unresolved. Germline V gene data show CDR1 as SGHRS and CDR2 as YFSETQ. This CDR3 has 16 amino acids. The V end lost 3 bases, the J end lost 5 bases, and 17 bases lay between the germline ends. CDR3 in DNA: TGCGCCAGCAGCTGGAGCCTGGAATACCAAAATGAAAAACTGTTTTTT. Translating it yields CASSWSLEYQNEKLFF. Supplemented by reference TRBV5-1 and TRBJ1-4, the full variable domain reads KAGVTQTPRYLIKTRGQQVTLSCSPISGHRSVSWYQQTPGQGLQFLFEYFSETQRNKGNFPGRFSGRQFSNSRSEMNVSTLELGDSALYLCASSWSLEYQNEKLFFGSGTQLSVL.

This clonotype showed up just a few times. CDR3 coding DNA: TGTGCCAGCTCACCAAATTTTGGAGAGACCCAGTACTTC. Its translation is CASSPNFGETQYF. The chain is built from TRBV18 and TRBJ2-5; D is undetermined. The germline CDR1 and CDR2 sequences are KGHSH and LQKENI. The CDR3 has 13 residues. V was trimmed by 2 bases and J by 4 bases, leaving 8 bases between them.

The CDR3 sequence: CSATETPMNTEAFF. The CDR3 nucleotides are TGCAGTGCTACCGAGACACCGATGAACACTGAAGCTTTCTTT. This chain joins TRBV20-1 and TRBJ1-1; no reliable D call. Germline loops: CDR1 DFQATT, CDR2 SNEGSKA (reference sequence). This CDR3 has 14 amino acids. Trimming left V 4 bases short and J 0 bases short, with 12 bases between.

This clonotype was detected a few times. The rearrangement links TRBV11-2 to TRBJ1-6; D uncertain. The CDR3 spans 13 residues. Trimming left V 2 bases short and J 9 bases short, with 8 bases between. The germline V gene encodes CDR1 SGHAT and CDR2 FQNNGV. This CDR3 reads CASSLPGSSPLHF. The DNA of the CDR3 is TGTGCCAGCAGCTTACCAGGAAGTTCACCCCTCCACTTT.

Comments on this clonotype: Compared with germline, one end of the junction differs, possibly owing to a read error. The J gene is TRBJ2-1, the V gene TRBV11-2, with 14 nucleotides matching TRBD2. This CDR3 spans 15 amino acids. Germline CDR1 and CDR2: SGHAT and FQNNGV. The CDR3 DNA sequence: TGTGCCAGCAGCCGGGGACTAGCGGGAGTGGGTGAGCAGGTCTTC. Residues: CASSRGLAGVGEQVF.

This clonotype was counted a single time. The rearrangement uses TRBV14 and TRBJ2-7; TRBD1 agrees at 7 bases. The V gene's germline CDR1 is SGHDN and CDR2 FVKESK. CDR3 length equals 16 residues. The ends lost 4 bases at V and 3 bases at J; junction bases unmatched: 12. CDR3 sequence (DNA): TGTGCCAGCAGCCGAGAGATGACAGGGAACGGCTACGAGCAGTACTTC. Amino acids: CASSREMTGNGYEQYF.

This clonotype was counted between two and nine times. This chain links TRBV11-1 with TRBJ2-7; D unclear. From germline, CDR1 is SGHAT and CDR2 FQDESV (reference sequence). The length of the CDR3 is 12 residues. V lost 3 bases to trimming and J lost 2 bases, with 5 bases between them. The CDR3 region has the DNA TGTGCCAGCAGCTTTACGGCCTACGAGCAGTACTTC. Residues: CASSFTAYEQYF.

This chain joins TRBV3-1 and TRBJ1-2; possibly TRBD1 for D (6 bases). V was trimmed by 3 bases and J by 8 bases, leaving 19 bases between them. Germline V gene data show CDR1 as LGHDT and CDR2 as YNNKEL (reference sequence). The CDR3 extends over 15 amino acids. CDR3 DNA: TGTGCCAGCAGCCAGCGACCCTGGGGGGCTTTGGGCTACACCTTC. Its translation is CASSQRPWGALGYTF.

This clonotype was picked up one time. The chain couples TRBV12-3 or TRBV12-4 to TRBJ2-7; 9 positions agree with TRBD2. CDR3 length: 16 residues. With 2 bases clipped from V and 3 bases from J, the junction kept 8 bases outside the gene matches. The CDR3 DNA follows: TGTGCCAGCAGTTTAACGGCTAGCGGGAATTACTACGAGCAGTACTTC. Encoded protein: CASSLTASGNYYEQYF.

This clonotype was counted between two and nine times. The CDR3 DNA is TGCGCCAGCAGACAGGGTGGAGGATCCTACGAGCAGTACTTC. Its protein is CASRQGGGSYEQYF. The chain links TRBV10-2 to TRBJ2-7; a possible D gene is TRBD1 (6 bases). This CDR3 is 14 amino acids long. V lost 6 bases and J lost 1, with 13 bases in between. The germline V gene encodes CDR1 WSHSY and CDR2 SAAADI.

A note on this clonotype: An end of the junction differs from the germline gene, which may be a read error. The gene calls are TRBV5-5 and TRBJ1-1; TRBD1 might be the D (5 bases). The CDR3 contains 17 residues. Germline V gene lookup returns CDR1 SGHKS and CDR2 YYEKEE (reference sequence). The CDR3 bases are TGTGCCAACAGCTTGGCTCGGGGGGGATTGGCGAACACTGAAGCTTTCTTT. Translating gives CANSLARGGLANTEAFF.

The chain recombines TRBV4-3 with TRBJ1-2, with D perhaps matching TRBD1 (5 bases). Germline CDR1 is LGHNA and CDR2 is YSLEER. Trimming pared 2 bases from V and 0 bases from J, leaving 13 bases between. The CDR3 sequence is 16 residues long. CDR3 sequence reads: CASSQTSGTANYGYTF. The CDR3 DNA follows: TGCGCCAGCAGCCAAACATCCGGGACTGCTAACTATGGCTACACCTTC.

This clonotype appeared many times. The chain joins TRBV6-2 or TRBV6-3 to TRBJ2-7; 13 bases are shared with TRBD2. Germline CDR1 and CDR2: MNHEY and SVGEGT. The CDR3 runs 16 residues. V gave up 5 bases and J gave up 4 bases; unmatched junction bases: 8. The DNA for the CDR3 is TGTGCCAGCAGTGATACGACTAGCGGGAGGAGGTACGAGCAGTACTTC. Translated, it gives CASSDTTSGRRYEQYF.